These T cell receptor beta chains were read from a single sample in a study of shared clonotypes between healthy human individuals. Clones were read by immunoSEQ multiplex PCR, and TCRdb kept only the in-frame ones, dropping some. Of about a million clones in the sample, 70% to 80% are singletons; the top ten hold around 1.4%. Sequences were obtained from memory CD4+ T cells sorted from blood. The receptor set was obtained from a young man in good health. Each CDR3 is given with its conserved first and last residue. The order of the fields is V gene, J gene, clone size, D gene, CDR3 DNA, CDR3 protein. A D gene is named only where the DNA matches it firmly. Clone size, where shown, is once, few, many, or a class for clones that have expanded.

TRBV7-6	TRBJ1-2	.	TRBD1	TGTGCCAGCAGCCCGGGACAGGGGTTAGGTGGCTACACCTTC	CASSPGQGLGGYTF
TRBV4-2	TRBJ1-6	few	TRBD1	TGTGCCAGCAGCCTATACCCCGGGACAGATAATTCACCCCTCCACTTT	CASSLYPGTDNSPLHF
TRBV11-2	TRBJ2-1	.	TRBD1	TGTGCCAGCAGCTTGGGACAGGGAAGGGTAAATGAGCAGTTCTTC	CASSLGQGRVNEQFF
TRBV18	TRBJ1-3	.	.	TGTGCCAGCTCACCACCGATAAGAACGGCCTCTGGAAACACCATATATTTT	CASSPPIRTASGNTIYF
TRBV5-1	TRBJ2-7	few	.	TGCGCCAGCAGCTTGGGGCAGGGGATCCACGAGCAGTACTTC	CASSLGQGIHEQYF
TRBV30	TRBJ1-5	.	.	TGTGCCTGGAGTGCGGGGGGCACTAGCAATCAGCCCCAGCATTTT	CAWSAGGTSNQPQHF
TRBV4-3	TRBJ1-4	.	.	TGCGCCAGCAGCCAAGACCGGGGATCCGATGAAAAACTGTTTTTT	CASSQDRGSDEKLFF
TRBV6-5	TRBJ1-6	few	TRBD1	TGTGCCAGCAGGGGACAGGGGGCGAATTCACCCCTCCACTTT	CASRGQGANSPLHF
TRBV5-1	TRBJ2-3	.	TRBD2	TGCGCCAGCAGCCTAGCGGGGGGCACAGATACGCAGTATTTT	CASSLAGGTDTQYF
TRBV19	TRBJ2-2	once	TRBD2	TGTGCCAGTAGTAACGGACTAGCGGGGTCCACCGGGGAGCTGTTTTTT	CASSNGLAGSTGELFF
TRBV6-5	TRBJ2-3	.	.	TGTGCCAGCAGTTACTCGAGTTTGCGCACAGATACGCAGTATTTT	CASSYSSLRTDTQYF
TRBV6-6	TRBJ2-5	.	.	TGTGCCAGCAGTTACGGTGGGGGCAGGGCAGGAGAGACCCAGTACTTC	CASSYGGGRAGETQYF
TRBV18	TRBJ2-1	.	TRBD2	TGTGCCAGCTCACCTCTAGCGGGAGCGTACAATGAGCAGTTCTTC	CASSPLAGAYNEQFF
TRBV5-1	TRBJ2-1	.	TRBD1	TGCGCCAGCAGCTTGGCACTGGGGACAGCCAATGAGCAGTTCTTC	CASSLALGTANEQFF
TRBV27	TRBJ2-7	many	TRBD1	TGTGCCAGCAGTCTCCGGGACAGGGGTGTATACGAGCAGTACTTC	CASSLRDRGVYEQYF
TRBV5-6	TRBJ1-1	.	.	TGTGCCAGCAGCCCCCTACGCGGTTTCACTGAAGCTTTCTTT	CASSPLRGFTEAFF
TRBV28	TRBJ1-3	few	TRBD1	TGTGCCAGCGCCCCAGGGGGGGGCTTAAGGTTGAACACCATATATTTT	CASAPGGGLRLNTIYF
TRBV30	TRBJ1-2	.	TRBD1	TGTGCCTGGATTGGGGGGACAGGGAGCTCGCCTGGCTACACCTTC	CAWIGGTGSSPGYTF
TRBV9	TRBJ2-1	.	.	TGTGCCAGCAGCGGAGTCGGGAAGGAGGGTCACAATGAGCAGTTCTTC	CASSGVGKEGHNEQFF
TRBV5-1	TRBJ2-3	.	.	TGCGCCAGCAGCCTAAGGACCTCGGGGGATACGCAGTATTTT	CASSLRTSGDTQYF
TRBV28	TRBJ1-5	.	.	TGTGCCAGCAGGCCAACCGACAGCCGCCTCGGACCCCAGCATTTT	CASRPTDSRLGPQHF
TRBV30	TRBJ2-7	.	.	TGTGCCTGGAGAGGTACAGGGTACGAGCAGTACTTC	CAWRGTGYEQYF
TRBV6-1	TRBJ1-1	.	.	TGTGCCAGCAGTGAAGCGCCTAGGGGCCACACTGAAGCTTTCTTT	CASSEAPRGHTEAFF
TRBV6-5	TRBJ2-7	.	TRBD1	TGTGCCAGCAGTTACGCCGGGACAGGCTACGAGCAGTACTTC	CASSYAGTGYEQYF
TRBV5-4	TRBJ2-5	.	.	TGTGCCAGCAGCCCGCTAGCCGCTCCGGAGACCCAGTACTTC	CASSPLAAPETQYF
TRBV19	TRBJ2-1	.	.	TGTGCCAGTAGTGCTAGCCAGGGGCAGTTCTTC	CASSASQGQFF
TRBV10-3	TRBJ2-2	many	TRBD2	TGTGCCGCCGCGGCTAGCGGGAGCCCGAACACCGGGGAGCTGTTTTTT	CAAAASGSPNTGELFF
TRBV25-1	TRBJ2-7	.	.	TGTGCCAGCAACGGACAGTCTTGGTCGGGCGAGCAGTACTTC	CASNGQSWSGEQYF
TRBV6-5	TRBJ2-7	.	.	TGTGCCAGCAGCCCTTCGACGGACTCCTACGAGCAGTACTTC	CASSPSTDSYEQYF
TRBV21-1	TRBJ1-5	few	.	TGTGCCAGCAGCAAGGAGATTGGGACAGGGGGTGTTTATAGCAATCAGCCCCAGCATTTT	CASSKEIGTGGVYSNQPQHF
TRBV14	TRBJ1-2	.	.	TGTGCCAGCAGCCCGATTGCGGGGCCTGGCTACACCTTC	CASSPIAGPGYTF
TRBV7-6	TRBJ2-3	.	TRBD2	TGTGCCAGCACCGAGAGAAGCGGGAGGGCAATAGATACGCAGTATTTT	CASTERSGRAIDTQYF
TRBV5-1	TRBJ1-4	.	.	TGCGCCAGCAGCCCACAGGCTGGAAGTAATGAAAAACTGTTTTTT	CASSPQAGSNEKLFF
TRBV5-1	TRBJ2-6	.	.	TGCGCCAGCAGCTTTTCAGGGACCGGGGCCAACGTCCTGACTTTC	CASSFSGTGANVLTF
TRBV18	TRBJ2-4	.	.	TGTGCCAGCTCACCATCGCAGGGCCTAGCCAAAAACATTCAGTACTTC	CASSPSQGLAKNIQYF
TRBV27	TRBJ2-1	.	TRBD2	TGTGCCAGCAGTCCTCTAGCGGGGTCCTACAATGAGCAGTTCTTC	CASSPLAGSYNEQFF
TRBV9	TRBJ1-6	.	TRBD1	TGTGCCAGCAACGACAGGGGAAATTCACCCCTCCACTTT	CASNDRGNSPLHF
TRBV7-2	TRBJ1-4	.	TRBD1	TGTGCCAGCAGCCCTCGCGACAGGGGCACTAATGAAAAACTGTTTTTT	CASSPRDRGTNEKLFF
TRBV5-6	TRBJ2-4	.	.	TGTGCCAGCAGCCCGACAGGCCGAAACATTCAGTACTTC	CASSPTGRNIQYF
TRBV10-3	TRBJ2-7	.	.	TGTGCCATCAGTCCCGGCGGGGGCCTCTACGAGCAGTACTTC	CAISPGGGLYEQYF
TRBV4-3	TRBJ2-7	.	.	TGCGCCAGCAGCCAAGAGGTGCTAGCTCTTGGATACGAGCAGTACTTC	CASSQEVLALGYEQYF
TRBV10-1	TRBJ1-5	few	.	TGCGCCAGCAGTGAGTCTCAGCCCCAGCATTTT	CASSESQPQHF
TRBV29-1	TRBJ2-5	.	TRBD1	TGCAGCGCCAATAGGGGGCATCCAGAAGAGACCCAGTACTTC	CSANRGHPEETQYF
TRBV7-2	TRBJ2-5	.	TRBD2	TGTGCCAGCAGCCCACCCGGGGGGGGAGTCTTCGCTGCAGAGACCCAGTACTTC	CASSPPGGGVFAAETQYF
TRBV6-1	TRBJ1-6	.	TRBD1	TGTGCCAGCAGTGTATTGGAGGGGGCTCCCCTCCACTTT	CASSVLEGAPLHF
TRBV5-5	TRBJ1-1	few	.	TGTGCCAGCAGGAATACCGGGACATTGAACACTGAAGCTTTCTTT	CASRNTGTLNTEAFF
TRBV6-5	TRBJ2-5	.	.	TGTGCCAGCAGCCGGAGCAGGGCCCGGGAGACCCAGTACTTC	CASSRSRARETQYF
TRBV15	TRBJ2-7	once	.	TGTGCCACCAGCAGAGATCACCAGGCGGGCGAGCAGTACTTC	CATSRDHQAGEQYF
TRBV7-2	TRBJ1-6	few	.	TGTGCCAGCAGCTCCTCCACGGGGAACGGCCTCCACTTT	CASSSSTGNGLHF
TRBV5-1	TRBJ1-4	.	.	TGCGCCAGCAGCTTGTGGGGGCGAGGTAATGAAAAACTGTTTTTT	CASSLWGRGNEKLFF
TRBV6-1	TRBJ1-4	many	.	TGTGCCAGCAGTGCCGGATCTAATGAAAAACTGTTTTTT	CASSAGSNEKLFF
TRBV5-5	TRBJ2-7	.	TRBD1	TGTGCCAGCAGCCCCGGGACAGAAAGGATCTACGAGCAGTACTTC	CASSPGTERIYEQYF
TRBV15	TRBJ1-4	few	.	TGTGCCACCAGCAGAAAAGATGAAAAACTGTTTTTT	CATSRKDEKLFF
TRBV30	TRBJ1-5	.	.	TGTGCCTGGAGTTTTCAGAGCAATCAGCCCCAGCATTTT	CAWSFQSNQPQHF
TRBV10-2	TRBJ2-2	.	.	TGCGCCAGCAGCCCAGCTTCCCCCGGGGAGCTGTTTTTT	CASSPASPGELFF
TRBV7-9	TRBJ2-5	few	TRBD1	TGTGCCAGCAGCCCAACCGAGACAGGGGGGAAAGAGACCCAGTACTTC	CASSPTETGGKETQYF
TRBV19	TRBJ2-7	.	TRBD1	TGTGCCAGTAGTTTGACAGGGGAAATCCACGAGCAGTACTTC	CASSLTGEIHEQYF
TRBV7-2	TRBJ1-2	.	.	TGTGCCAGCAGCCCCCAGGTGACCCTTTCTAACTATGGCTACACCTTC	CASSPQVTLSNYGYTF
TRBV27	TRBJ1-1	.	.	TGTGCCAGCAGTAGGGGGGATCGGAACACTGAAGCTTTCTTT	CASSRGDRNTEAFF
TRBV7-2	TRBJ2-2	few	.	TGTGCCAACTTGGGAGGGAACACCGGGGAGCTGTTTTTT	CANLGGNTGELFF